The rows below give T cell receptor beta chains drawn from one sample of a study of shared clonotypes between healthy human individuals. The repertoire was sequenced with immunoSEQ multiplex PCR; TCRdb's copy has only in-frame clones and lacks some. The sample records around 2,000,000 clones, about 95% being singletons. The specimen was naive CD8+ T cells sorted from blood. The origin of the receptors is a man between 18 and 35 years old in good health. CDR3s leave out the opening cysteine and the closing phenylalanine or tryptophan. Each record gives: CDR3 length, J gene, V gene, CDR3 protein.

cdr3_length: 12; j_call: TRBJ2-7; v_call: TRBV14; cdr3_aa: ASSQGASPYEQY
cdr3_length: 13; j_call: TRBJ2-2; v_call: TRBV7-6; cdr3_aa: ASSLQLAGGPSLF
cdr3_length: 15; j_call: TRBJ1-3; v_call: TRBV28; cdr3_aa: ASSLGSEGSAGNTIY
cdr3_length: 11; j_call: TRBJ2-7; v_call: TRBV7-9; cdr3_aa: ASSDGLSYEQY
cdr3_length: 12; j_call: TRBJ2-5; v_call: TRBV27; cdr3_aa: ASSPSDREETQY
cdr3_length: 14; j_call: TRBJ2-3; v_call: TRBV5-8; cdr3_aa: ATSGAGAGAPDTQY
cdr3_length: 13; j_call: TRBJ2-7; v_call: TRBV11-2; cdr3_aa: ASSWLAGASYEQY
cdr3_length: 12; j_call: TRBJ1-2; v_call: TRBV4-1; cdr3_aa: ASSQEGGEDGYT
cdr3_length: 12; j_call: TRBJ1-4; v_call: TRBV25-1; cdr3_aa: ASKDLTGREKLF
cdr3_length: 14; j_call: TRBJ2-7; v_call: TRBV4-2; cdr3_aa: ASSQEGQVTSYEQY
cdr3_length: 11; j_call: TRBJ2-3; v_call: TRBV28; cdr3_aa: ASMKSGEDTQY
cdr3_length: 13; j_call: TRBJ2-1; v_call: TRBV9; cdr3_aa: ASSHPSGISNEQF
cdr3_length: 12; j_call: TRBJ1-5; v_call: TRBV28; cdr3_aa: ASSLQGTGQPQH
cdr3_length: 11; j_call: TRBJ1-2; v_call: TRBV28; cdr3_aa: ASSPFLAPGVA
cdr3_length: 14; j_call: TRBJ1-1; v_call: TRBV7-9; cdr3_aa: ASSSTSGEWYTEAF
cdr3_length: 15; j_call: TRBJ1-5; v_call: TRBV27; cdr3_aa: ASSFGQGYGGNQPQH
cdr3_length: 12; j_call: TRBJ2-2; v_call: TRBV28; cdr3_aa: ASSFDRGTGELF
cdr3_length: 14; j_call: TRBJ2-1; v_call: TRBV10-2; cdr3_aa: ASSESGGLAVDEQF
cdr3_length: 12; j_call: TRBJ2-3; v_call: TRBV28; cdr3_aa: ASKTGYLRDTQY
cdr3_length: 12; j_call: TRBJ1-1; v_call: TRBV27; cdr3_aa: ASSWDLGGEEAF
cdr3_length: 11; j_call: TRBJ1-1; v_call: TRBV5-6; cdr3_aa: ASSWGPRAEAF
cdr3_length: 10; j_call: TRBJ2-5; v_call: TRBV7-9; cdr3_aa: ASSLMVETQY
cdr3_length: 11; j_call: TRBJ1-1; v_call: TRBV9; cdr3_aa: ASSTGGDTEAF
cdr3_length: 15; j_call: TRBJ2-7; v_call: TRBV4-1; cdr3_aa: ASSQGQGLAAPYEQY
cdr3_length: 10; j_call: TRBJ2-7; v_call: TRBV2; cdr3_aa: ASSDGTGEQY
cdr3_length: 14; j_call: TRBJ2-2; v_call: TRBV7-9; cdr3_aa: ASSLSQFRSTGELF
cdr3_length: 13; j_call: TRBJ2-7; v_call: TRBV9; cdr3_aa: ASSATGTDLYEQY
cdr3_length: 11; j_call: TRBJ2-1; v_call: TRBV19; cdr3_aa: ASAGLVGDEQF
cdr3_length: 15; j_call: TRBJ2-7; v_call: TRBV28; cdr3_aa: ASSLGLGGKSSYEQY
cdr3_length: 11; j_call: TRBJ2-5; v_call: TRBV4-3; cdr3_aa: ASSQISGETQY
cdr3_length: 11; j_call: TRBJ1-1; v_call: TRBV9; cdr3_aa: ASGTGSGTEAF
cdr3_length: 16; j_call: TRBJ2-3; v_call: TRBV9; cdr3_aa: ASSVEGLAGGGTDTQY
cdr3_length: 10; j_call: TRBJ2-5; v_call: TRBV11-2; cdr3_aa: ASSLVQETQY
cdr3_length: 11; j_call: TRBJ1-2; v_call: TRBV5-6; cdr3_aa: ASSTSTGGGYT
cdr3_length: 12; j_call: TRBJ1-1; v_call: TRBV28; cdr3_aa: ASSYQGGDTEAF
cdr3_length: 12; j_call: TRBJ1-1; v_call: TRBV5-1; cdr3_aa: ASSLQDSNTEAF
cdr3_length: 10; j_call: TRBJ1-2; v_call: TRBV30; cdr3_aa: AWSNGNYGYT
cdr3_length: 11; j_call: TRBJ2-2; v_call: TRBV27; cdr3_aa: ASSVWNTGELF
cdr3_length: 13; j_call: TRBJ2-3; v_call: TRBV7-9; cdr3_aa: ASSIRTDRADTQY
cdr3_length: 14; j_call: TRBJ2-1; v_call: TRBV7-3; cdr3_aa: ASSERERNLYNEQF
cdr3_length: 9; j_call: TRBJ2-1; v_call: TRBV28; cdr3_aa: ASPGFNEQF
cdr3_length: 13; j_call: TRBJ2-2; v_call: TRBV19; cdr3_aa: ASSPGQMNTGELF
cdr3_length: 14; j_call: TRBJ2-1; v_call: TRBV6-1; cdr3_aa: ASSEDGLAGFLEQF
cdr3_length: 13; j_call: TRBJ1-1; v_call: TRBV6-6; cdr3_aa: ASRIPGTGNTEAF
cdr3_length: 14; j_call: TRBJ2-7; v_call: TRBV4-1; cdr3_aa: ASSHLPGQGSYEQY
cdr3_length: 12; j_call: TRBJ1-1; v_call: TRBV2; cdr3_aa: ASSVAQGWTEAF
cdr3_length: 11; j_call: TRBJ1-1; v_call: TRBV19; cdr3_aa: ASSGDTDTEAF
cdr3_length: 11; j_call: TRBJ1-5; v_call: TRBV27; cdr3_aa: ASSPGINQPQH
cdr3_length: 9; j_call: TRBJ1-1; v_call: TRBV20-1; cdr3_aa: SAPLNTEAF
cdr3_length: 12; j_call: TRBJ2-7; v_call: TRBV13; cdr3_aa: ASSPAPGGYEQY
cdr3_length: 13; j_call: TRBJ2-3; v_call: TRBV5-1; cdr3_aa: ASSLHSASTDTQY
cdr3_length: 11; j_call: TRBJ1-2; v_call: TRBV2; cdr3_aa: ASSQGTNYGYT
cdr3_length: 12; j_call: TRBJ2-7; v_call: TRBV29-1; cdr3_aa: SVEDRDSSYEQY
cdr3_length: 14; j_call: TRBJ1-3; v_call: TRBV7-9; cdr3_aa: ASSSDGTEAGNTIY
cdr3_length: 14; j_call: TRBJ2-7; v_call: TRBV27; cdr3_aa: ASSLQTGTASYEQY
cdr3_length: 14; j_call: TRBJ2-2; v_call: TRBV30; cdr3_aa: AWRSLSTPNTGELF
cdr3_length: 20; j_call: TRBJ2-7; v_call: TRBV15; cdr3_aa: ATSRDNYGQTDIGASFYEQY
cdr3_length: 12; j_call: TRBJ2-1; v_call: TRBV6-5; cdr3_aa: ASSGDWTYNEQF
cdr3_length: 11; j_call: TRBJ2-7; v_call: TRBV6-5; cdr3_aa: ATLRDSSYEQY
cdr3_length: 12; j_call: TRBJ2-4; v_call: TRBV28; cdr3_aa: ASSFLLAKNIQY